The 20 T cell receptor beta chains below come from one sample, sequenced in a study of T-cell reconstitution after alpha-beta-depleted transplantation in children. Unique molecular identifiers were incorporated into the prepared TCRbeta library. TCRdb independently ran MiXCR on the PCR reads; one entry per CDR3 protein. The repertoire holds almost 600,000 distinct CDR3 sequences, 25% to 30% seen once, with 35% to 40% in the top ten. Sequenced here: PBMCs, sampled before TCRalphabeta/CD19-depleted stem cell transplant. The receptor set was obtained from a boy younger than two with Wiskott-Aldrich syndrome, due to receive a stem cell transplant.

V usage is TRBV14 and J usage is TRBJ2-3; TRBD2 matches 12 bases. CDR1 is SGHDN, CDR2 FVKESK, per germline. The CDR3 has 15 residues. Germline trimming cut 4 bases from V and 2 bases from J; bases unmatched to any gene: 1. In nucleotides, the CDR3 is TGTGCCAGCAGCCGGACTAGCGGGGCCACAGATACGCAGTATTTT. Amino acids: CASSRTSGATDTQYF.

In this sample, this clonotype turned up many times. This chain joins TRBV7-6 and TRBJ1-1; D gene ambiguous. CDR3 length equals 13 residues. V was trimmed by 1 base and J by 3 bases, leaving 6 bases between them. The germline V gene has CDR1 SGHVS and CDR2 FNYEAQ. In DNA, the CDR3 is TGTGCCAGCAGCTTAGAACGGGACACTGAAGCTTTCTTT. Translated: CASSLERDTEAFF.

V usage is TRBV6-1 and J usage is TRBJ2-7; 12 bases match TRBD2. The CDR3 has 17 residues. Trimming at V came to 8 bases and at J to 0 bases, leaving 11 bases not matched to a gene. Germline V lookup: CDR1 MNHNS, CDR2 SASEGT. The CDR3 sequence is CASRRLAGVASSYEQYF. Written as DNA, the CDR3 is TGTGCCAGCCGACGACTAGCGGGGGTTGCCAGCTCCTACGAGCAGTACTTC.

This clonotype was seen more than once but under ten times. The V call is TRBV15, the J call TRBJ1-6; D unclear. This CDR3 is built from 14 residues. Germline V CDR1 and CDR2: LNHNV, YYDKDF (reference sequence). Trimming removed 5 bases from V and 7 bases from J, with 12 bases in between. The CDR3 sequence: CATSVGAGNSPLHF. CDR3 nucleotides: TGTGCCACCAGCGTCGGCGCCGGGAATTCACCCCTCCACTTT.

The gene calls are TRBV24-1 and TRBJ2-3; 8 bases are a match to TRBD2. There are 16 residues in the CDR3. V gave up 0 bases and J gave up 2 bases; unmatched junction bases: 3. Germline V gives CDR1 KGHDR, CDR2 SFDVKD. CDR3 amino acids: CATSDLRTSSTDTQYF. As DNA, the CDR3 is TGTGCCACCAGTGATTTGAGGACTAGCTCCACAGATACGCAGTATTTT.

This clonotype occurred a few times. The chain links TRBV11-2 to TRBJ1-3; the match to TRBD1 covers 7 bases. Germline CDR1 is SGHAT and CDR2 is FQNNGV. V lost 5 bases and J lost 4; bases outside the gene matches: 2. There are 13 residues in the CDR3. The CDR3 nucleotides read TGTGCCAGCAGCAAGGGACAGGGAAACACCATATATTTT. Translating it yields CASSKGQGNTIYF. Full variable domain (rest looked up from reference TRBV11-2 and TRBJ1-3): EAGVAQSPRYKIIEKRQSVAFWCNPISGHATLYWYQQILGQGPKLLIQFQNNGVVDDSQLPKDRFSAERLKGVDSTLKIQPAKLEDSAVYLCASSKGQGNTIYFGEGSWLTVV.

With regard to this clonotype: At one boundary the junction diverges from the germline segment, which might be a read error. The chain is built from TRBV5-6 and TRBJ1-1; D gene ambiguous. The length of the CDR3 is 14 residues. Germline CDR1 SGHDT, CDR2 YYEEEE. The CDR3 DNA follows: TGCGCCAGCAGCTTGGCCGGGAAGAACACTGAAGCTTTCTTT. Translating it yields CASSLAGKNTEAFF.

The rearrangement links TRBV5-1 to TRBJ2-5, with TRBD2 matching over 7 bases. V dropped 0 bases and J dropped 2; count of bases not matched to a gene: 4. CDR1 SGHRS and CDR2 YFSETQ come from the germline V gene. The CDR3 is made up of 15 amino acids. CDR3 in amino acids: CASSLVSSGQETQYF. CDR3 in DNA: TGCGCCAGCAGCTTGGTTTCTAGCGGACAAGAGACCCAGTACTTC.

This rearrangement joins TRBV5-1 to TRBJ2-5; 13 nucleotides align to TRBD2. CDR1 and CDR2 (germline): SGHRS, YFSETQ. Germline trimming cut 2 bases from V and 2 bases from J; bases unmatched to any gene: 6. This CDR3 comprises 17 residues. This CDR3 is CASSLFRTSGRQETQYF. The CDR3 nucleotides are TGCGCCAGCAGCTTATTCCGGACTAGCGGGAGACAAGAGACCCAGTACTTC.

This clonotype showed up just a few times. The chain is built from TRBV29-1 and TRBJ2-7, with 7 bases lining up with TRBD1. CDR1 and CDR2 (germline): SQVTM, ANQGSEA. CDR3 length: 12 residues. The V segment lost 4 bases and the J segment 2 bases; nucleotides outside the gene matches: 2. The CDR3 protein is CSVGQGTYEQYF. The DNA of the CDR3 is TGCAGCGTTGGACAGGGCACCTACGAGCAGTACTTC.

The chain combines TRBV2 with TRBJ2-1, with D perhaps given as TRBD1 or TRBD2 (6 bases each). CDR1 is SNHLY, CDR2 FYNNEI, per germline. CDR3 length: 15 amino acids. With 3 bases removed from V and 4 bases from J, the gap between germline ends came to 13 bases. The CDR3 reads CASSEDGGRYNEQFF. The CDR3 coding sequence is TGTGCCAGCAGTGAGGACGGGGGCCGGTACAATGAGCAGTTCTTC.

This clonotype came up a few times. The chain joins TRBV12-3 or TRBV12-4 to TRBJ1-5; the D gene is possibly TRBD1 (6 bases). The CDR3 contains 13 residues. The V end was cut by 5 bases, the J end by 3 bases, with 8 bases between. In DNA, the CDR3 is TGTGCCAGCAGTCACAGGGACAATCAGCCCCAGCATTTT. Protein product: CASSHRDNQPQHF.

The chain recombines TRBV20-1 with TRBJ1-4; D may be TRBD1 (5 bases). Trimming stripped 2 bases from V and 8 bases from J, with 18 bases between. This CDR3 is 15 amino acids long. Looked up from germline, CDR1 is DFQATT and CDR2 is SNEGSKA (reference sequence). The chain's CDR3 is CSARLLVGAEEKLFF. In nucleotides, the CDR3 is TGCAGTGCTAGATTATTGGTAGGGGCGGAGGAAAAACTGTTTTTT.

This clonotype showed up just a few times. This sequence joins TRBV19 and TRBJ1-1, with 8 positions matching TRBD1. The CDR3 length is 17 residues. J was trimmed by 2 bases and V by 5 bases; bases with no gene match: 13. Germline V gene data show CDR1 as LNHDA and CDR2 as SQIVND (reference sequence). The CDR3 here is CASSPRQGLRSNTEAFF. DNA for the CDR3: TGTGCCAGTAGTCCTCGACAGGGGCTGAGATCCAACACTGAAGCTTTCTTT.

This chain's CDR3 is CASLEFGELFF. CDR3 in DNA: TGCGCCAGCCTTGAATTCGGGGAGCTGTTTTTT. This chain joins TRBV5-1 and TRBJ2-2; D is unresolved. This CDR3 is 11 amino acids long. The V end lost 7 bases, the J end lost 7 bases, and 8 bases lay between the germline ends. CDR1 SGHRS and CDR2 YFSETQ come from the germline V gene.

CDR3 sequence reads: CSARAGPIRTGELFF. The CDR3 region has the DNA TGCAGTGCTAGAGCGGGTCCAATTAGGACCGGGGAGCTGTTTTTT. The V call is TRBV20-1, the J call TRBJ2-2; D unresolved. The length of the CDR3 is 15 residues. V lost 1 base, J lost 5 bases, and 14 bases lay in between. Germline assignment: CDR1 DFQATT and CDR2 SNEGSKA (reference sequence).

This clonotype has just a few counts. V and J are TRBV12-3 or TRBV12-4 and TRBJ1-4; D unclear. The length of the CDR3 is 15 residues. V was trimmed by 3 bases and J by 2 bases, leaving 10 bases between them. In DNA, the CDR3 is TGTGCCAGCAGTTTGAGCGGTATGACTAATGAAAAACTGTTTTTT. Translated: CASSLSGMTNEKLFF.

The rearrangement uses TRBV19 and TRBJ2-2; 14 nucleotides match TRBD2. Germline V gene sequence: CDR1 LNHDA, CDR2 SQIVND (reference sequence). With V trimmed by 7 bases and J by 7 bases, 8 bases remained unmatched. This CDR3 region has 16 residues. The CDR3 nucleotides read TGTGCCAGTAAAGAGGGACTAGCGGGAGCGATCGGGGAGCTGTTTTTT. Translation gives CASKEGLAGAIGELFF.

This sequence joins TRBV5-1 and TRBJ2-7; 11 nucleotides match TRBD2. Germline-derived CDR1 and CDR2 are SGHRS and YFSETQ. The junction had 4 bases not matched to a gene; V was cut back by 1 base and J by 1 base. The CDR3 covers 16 residues. This CDR3 is CASSLRLAGTSYEQYF. Here the CDR3 DNA reads TGCGCCAGCAGCTTGCGACTAGCGGGGACATCCTACGAGCAGTACTTC. Full variable domain (remainder filled in from reference TRBV5-1 and TRBJ2-7): KAGVTQTPRYLIKTRGQQVTLSCSPISGHRSVSWYQQTPGQGLQFLFEYFSETQRNKGNFPGRFSGRQFSNSRSEMNVSTLELGDSALYLCASSLRLAGTSYEQYFGPGTRLTVT.

The gene calls are TRBV7-9 and TRBJ2-1; 7 nucleotides line up with TRBD1. Germline V gene data show CDR1 as SEHNR and CDR2 as FQNEAQ (reference sequence). The CDR3 extends over 12 amino acids. Germline trimming cut 5 bases from V and 5 bases from J; bases unmatched to any gene: 0. The CDR3 loop reads CASSQGDNEQFF. DNA for the CDR3: TGTGCCAGCAGCCAGGGGGACAATGAGCAGTTCTTC. Complete variable domain (other parts from reference TRBV7-9 and TRBJ2-1): DTGVSQNPRHKITKRGQNVTFRCDPISEHNRLYWYRQTLGQGPEFLTYFQNEAQLEKSRLLSDRFSAERPKGSFSTLEIQRTEQGDSAMYLCASSQGDNEQFFGPGTRLTVL.